This T cell receptor (beta chain) was sequenced for a study of early stage breast cancer tumors. Overall study findings and caveats: Compared with adjacent normal breast tissue, tumors showed 2 to 3-fold greater T cell density and higher clonality.

Blood replicates held 0.5 ug DNA, tumor or normal breast about 1.5 ug, two each. TCRdb's copy holds only in-frame clones and misses some; the assay was immunoSEQ multiplex PCR. The data contain 5,200 or so clones, 55% to 75% of them singletons. This clone has only a few counts. Antigen: not known. Germline CDR1 reads MDHEN; CDR2 reads SYDVKM. The CDR3 is 13 amino acids. With 4 bases removed from V and 7 bases from J, the gap between germline ends came to 11 bases. This clonotype was sampled from a person aged 55 to 75 with breast cancer. Sequenced sample: breast tumor tissue. This chain connects TRBV28 to TRBJ1-3; no firm D call. The CDR3 DNA is TGTGCCAGCAGTTCCGGAGGGCCGAACACCATATATTTT. Its translation is CASSSGGPNTIYF. Drawing the rest from reference TRBV28 and TRBJ1-3, the complete variable domain is DVKVTQSSRYLVKRTGEKVFLECVQDMDHENMFWYRQDPGLGLRLIYFSYDVKMKEKGDIPEGYSVSREKKERFSLILESASTNQTSMYLCASSSGGPNTIYFGEGSWLTVV.